This TCR beta chain was captured by sequencing in a study of radiation and T cells in renal cell carcinoma. Treatment specified: 15 Gy SBRT to primary tumor, nephrectomy 4 weeks later. TCRdb's table, derived via immunoSEQ multiplex PCR, lists solely in-frame clones and lacks some. The table lists several thousand clones, around 50% of them singletons. CDR1 is WNHNN and CDR2 is SYGVQD in the germline V gene (reference sequence). Trimming removed 2 bases at V and 6 bases at J, with 11 bases between. The CDR3 is 13 residues long. The study's findings and limits: From baseline, blood top tumor clonotypes peaked at 2 weeks post-radiation.

A remark on this clone: Its antigen is undetermined.

This sequence originates from a man between 60 and 75 years old with renal cell carcinoma. The chain joins TRBV10-1 to TRBJ2-7; D ambiguous. The sequenced sample was tumor tissue, obtained from a patient whose treatment included radiotherapy and nephrectomy. CDR3 DNA: TGCGCCAGCAGTGAGAAGACCTGGGGCGAGCAGTACTTC. Translation: CASSEKTWGEQYF.